This T cell receptor beta chain was found in a study of control samples from healthy donors and cancer patients. This clone appeared once. Using immunoSEQ multiplex PCR, the repertoire was profiled, and TCRdb retains in-frame clones only, with some absent. The sample lists about 160,000 clones, approximately 94% occurring once. Germline trimming cut 0 bases from V and 7 bases from J; bases unmatched to any gene: 5. The CDR3 extends over 15 amino acids. CDR1 is SGHRS and CDR2 is YFSETQ in the germline V gene. This sequence joins TRBV5-1 and TRBJ2-7; TRBD1 matches 12 bases. The sequenced sample consisted of blood. The TCR comes from a woman aged 35 to 49 in good health. CDR3 sequence (DNA): TGCGCCAGCAGCTTGGTGGGACAGGGGGCTGGAGAGCAGTACTTC. Translation gives CASSLVGQGAGEQYF.